The present T cell receptor beta chain was sequenced within a study of CD8 T cells in Susac syndrome. TEMRA cells were FACS-enriched and CD8+ and CD4+ T cells negatively isolated. This clonotype was found once. Germline loops: CDR1 LGHDT, CDR2 YNNKEL (reference sequence). Trimming took off 1 base at V and 5 bases at J, with 17 bases between the two ends. The CDR3 is 16 amino acids. A quantity of about 0.45 to 1 ug RNA underwent reverse transcription using random hexamers. It was immunoSEQ multiplex PCR that amplified TCR beta CDR3 across 54 Vbeta and 13 Jbeta. In TCRdb, the immunoSEQ multiplex PCR reads were re-called with MiXCR into one record per CDR3 protein. The sample lists a few hundred thousand distinct CDR3 sequences, approximately 95% occurring once.

The receptor was isolated from a human donor with multiple sclerosis. V usage is TRBV3-1 and J usage is TRBJ2-5; possibly TRBD1 or TRBD2 for D (5 bases each). Material for sequencing was CD4+ T cells from PBMCs. CDR3 amino acids: CASSQVVLGPRETQYF. DNA of the CDR3: TGTGCCAGCAGCCAAGTCGTCTTGGGACCTCGGGAGACCCAGTACTTC.